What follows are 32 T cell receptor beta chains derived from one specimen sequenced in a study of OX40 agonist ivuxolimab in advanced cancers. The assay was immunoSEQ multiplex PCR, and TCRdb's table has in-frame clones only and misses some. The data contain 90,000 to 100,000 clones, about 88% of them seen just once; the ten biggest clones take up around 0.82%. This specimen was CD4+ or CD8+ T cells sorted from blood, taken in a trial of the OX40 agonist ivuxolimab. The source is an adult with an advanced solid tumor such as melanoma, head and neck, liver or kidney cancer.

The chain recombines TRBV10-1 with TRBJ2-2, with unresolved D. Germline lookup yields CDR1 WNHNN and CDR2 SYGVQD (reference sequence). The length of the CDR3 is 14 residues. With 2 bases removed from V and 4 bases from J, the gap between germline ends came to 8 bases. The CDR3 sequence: CASSEGSVTGELFF. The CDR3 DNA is TGCGCCAGCAGTGAGGGGTCGGTCACCGGGGAGCTGTTTTTT.

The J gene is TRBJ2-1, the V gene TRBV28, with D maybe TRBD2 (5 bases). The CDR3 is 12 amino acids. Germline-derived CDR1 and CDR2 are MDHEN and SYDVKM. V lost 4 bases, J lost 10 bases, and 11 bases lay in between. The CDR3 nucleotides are TGTGCCAGCAGTTCCCTTCCGGGGGAGCAGTTCTTC. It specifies CASSSLPGEQFF.

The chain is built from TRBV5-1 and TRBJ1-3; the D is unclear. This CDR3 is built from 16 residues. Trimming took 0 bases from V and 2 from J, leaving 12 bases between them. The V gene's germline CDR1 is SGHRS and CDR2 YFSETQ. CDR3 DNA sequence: TGCGCCAGCAGCTTGGAGCACGGAGCTCCTGGAAACACCATATATTTT. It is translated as CASSLEHGAPGNTIYF. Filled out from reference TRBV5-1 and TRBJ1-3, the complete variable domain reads KAGVTQTPRYLIKTRGQQVTLSCSPISGHRSVSWYQQTPGQGLQFLFEYFSETQRNKGNFPGRFSGRQFSNSRSEMNVSTLELGDSALYLCASSLEHGAPGNTIYFGEGSWLTVV.

The CDR3, as DNA: TGTGCCAGCAGTGACCCTTCGGGGACTAGCGGTATATACAATGAGCAGTTCTTC. Its translation: CASSDPSGTSGIYNEQFF. J is TRBJ2-1 and V is TRBV25-1, with 11 bases identical to TRBD2. The germline CDR1 and CDR2 sequences are MGHDK and SYGVNS. V was pared by 3 bases and J by 4 bases, with 11 bases of the junction left unmatched. This CDR3 comprises 18 residues.

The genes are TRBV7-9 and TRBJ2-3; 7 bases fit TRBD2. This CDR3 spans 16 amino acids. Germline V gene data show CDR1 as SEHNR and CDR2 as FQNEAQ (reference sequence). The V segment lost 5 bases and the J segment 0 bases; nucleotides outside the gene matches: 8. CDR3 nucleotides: TGTGCCAGCAGCCCCTGGGGTAGCGGGAGCACAGATACGCAGTATTTT. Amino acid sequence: CASSPWGSGSTDTQYF.

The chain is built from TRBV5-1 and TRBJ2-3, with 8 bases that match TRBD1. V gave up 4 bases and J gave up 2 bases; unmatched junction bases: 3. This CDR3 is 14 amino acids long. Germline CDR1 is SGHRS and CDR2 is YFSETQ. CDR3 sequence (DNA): TGCGCCAGCAGCCCGACAGGGGTCACAGATACGCAGTATTTT. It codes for CASSPTGVTDTQYF.

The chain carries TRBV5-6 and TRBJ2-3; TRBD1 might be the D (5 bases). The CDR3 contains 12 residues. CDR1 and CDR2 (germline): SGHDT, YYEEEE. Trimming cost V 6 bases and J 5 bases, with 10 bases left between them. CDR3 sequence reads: CASNLGVDTQYF. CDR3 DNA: TGTGCCAGCAACCTAGGGGTAGATACGCAGTATTTT.

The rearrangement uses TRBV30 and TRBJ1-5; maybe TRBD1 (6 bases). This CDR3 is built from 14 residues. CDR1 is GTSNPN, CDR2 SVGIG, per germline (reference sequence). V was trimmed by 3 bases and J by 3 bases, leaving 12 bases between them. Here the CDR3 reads CAWSRGGNNQPQHF. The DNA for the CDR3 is TGTGCCTGGAGCAGAGGGGGGAACAATCAGCCCCAGCATTTT. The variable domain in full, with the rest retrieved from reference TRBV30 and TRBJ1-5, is SQTIHQWPATLVQPVGSPLSLECTVEGTSNPNLYWYRQAAGRGLQLLFYSVGIGQISSEVPQNLSASRPQDRQFILSSKKLLLSDSGFYLCAWSRGGNNQPQHFGDGTRLSIL.

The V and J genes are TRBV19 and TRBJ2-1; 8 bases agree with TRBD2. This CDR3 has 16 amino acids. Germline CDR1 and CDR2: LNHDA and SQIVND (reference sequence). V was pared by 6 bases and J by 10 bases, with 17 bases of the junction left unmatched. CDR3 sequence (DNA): TGTGCCAGTAGGACGTCCCAGCGGGAGTATAGGGCCGAGCAGTTCTTC. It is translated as CASRTSQREYRAEQFF.

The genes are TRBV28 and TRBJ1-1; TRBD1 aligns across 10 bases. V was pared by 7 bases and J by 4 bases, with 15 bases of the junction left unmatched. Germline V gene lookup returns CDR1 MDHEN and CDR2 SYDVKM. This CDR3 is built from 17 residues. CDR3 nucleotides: TGTGCCAGCATCTCTCCCGGGACAGGGGCGCTCGGCACTGAAGCTTTCTTT. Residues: CASISPGTGALGTEAFF.

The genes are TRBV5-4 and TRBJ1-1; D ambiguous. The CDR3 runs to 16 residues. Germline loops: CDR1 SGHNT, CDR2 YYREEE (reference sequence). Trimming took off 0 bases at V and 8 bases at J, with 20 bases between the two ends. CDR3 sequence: CASSLDVGPGGREAFF. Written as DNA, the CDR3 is TGTGCCAGCAGCTTGGATGTGGGTCCAGGAGGACGAGAAGCTTTCTTT. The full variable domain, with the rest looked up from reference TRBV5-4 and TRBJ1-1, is ETGVTQSPTHLIKTRGQQVTLRCSSQSGHNTVSWYQQALGQGPQFIFQYYREEENGRGNFPPRFSGLQFPNYSSELNVNALELDDSALYLCASSLDVGPGGREAFFGQGTRLTVV.

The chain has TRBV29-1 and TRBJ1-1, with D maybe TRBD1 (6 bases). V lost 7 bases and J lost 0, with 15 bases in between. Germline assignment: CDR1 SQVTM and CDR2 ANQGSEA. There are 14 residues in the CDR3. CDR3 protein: CSAQTGSVNTEAFF. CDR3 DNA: TGCAGCGCCCAGACAGGCTCAGTGAACACTGAAGCTTTCTTT.

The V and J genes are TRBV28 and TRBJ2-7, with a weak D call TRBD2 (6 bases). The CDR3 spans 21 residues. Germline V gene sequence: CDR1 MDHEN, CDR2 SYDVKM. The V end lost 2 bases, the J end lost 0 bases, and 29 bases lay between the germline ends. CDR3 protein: CASSLGDRLLAEWWGSYEQYF. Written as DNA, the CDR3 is TGTGCCAGCAGTTTAGGCGATAGGCTCTTAGCGGAGTGGTGGGGCTCCTACGAGCAGTACTTC. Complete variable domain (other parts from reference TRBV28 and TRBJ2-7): DVKVTQSSRYLVKRTGEKVFLECVQDMDHENMFWYRQDPGLGLRLIYFSYDVKMKEKGDIPEGYSVSREKKERFSLILESASTNQTSMYLCASSLGDRLLAEWWGSYEQYFGPGTRLTVT.

CDR3 amino acids: CASSVSGVTDTQYF. The DNA for the CDR3 is TGTGCCAGCAGCGTATCGGGGGTCACAGATACGCAGTATTTT. The chain joins TRBV9 to TRBJ2-3; maybe TRBD2 (6 bases). Germline V gene sequence: CDR1 SGDLS, CDR2 YYNGEE. This CDR3 region has 14 residues. Trimming pared 1 base from V and 2 bases from J, leaving 8 bases between.

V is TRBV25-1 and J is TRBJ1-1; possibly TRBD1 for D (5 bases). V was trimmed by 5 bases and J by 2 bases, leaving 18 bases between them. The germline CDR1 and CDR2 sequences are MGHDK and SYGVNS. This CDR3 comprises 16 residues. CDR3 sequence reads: CASSPLGPPRNTEAFF. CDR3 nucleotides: TGTGCCAGCAGTCCCCTGGGACCGCCCCGCAACACTGAAGCTTTCTTT. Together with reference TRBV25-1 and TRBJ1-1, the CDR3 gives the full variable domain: EADIYQTPRYLVIGTGKKITLECSQTMGHDKMYWYQQDPGMELHLIHYSYGVNSTEKGDLSSESTVSRIRTEHFPLTLESARPSHTSQYLCASSPLGPPRNTEAFFGQGTRLTVV.

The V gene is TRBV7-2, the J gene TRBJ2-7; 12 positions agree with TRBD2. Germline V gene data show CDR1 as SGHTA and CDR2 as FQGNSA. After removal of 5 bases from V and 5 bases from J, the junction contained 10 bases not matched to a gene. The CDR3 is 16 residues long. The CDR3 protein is CASSPHGLAGMDEQYV. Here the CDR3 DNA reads TGTGCCAGCAGCCCCCATGGACTAGCGGGAATGGACGAGCAGTACGTC.

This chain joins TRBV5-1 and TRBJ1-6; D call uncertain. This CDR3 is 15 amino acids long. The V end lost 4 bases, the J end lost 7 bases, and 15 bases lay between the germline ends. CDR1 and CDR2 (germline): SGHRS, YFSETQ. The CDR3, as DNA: TGCGCCAGCAGCCTCAACACCGGCAGGAATTCACCCCTCCACTTT. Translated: CASSLNTGRNSPLHF. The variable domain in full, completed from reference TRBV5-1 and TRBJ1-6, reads KAGVTQTPRYLIKTRGQQVTLSCSPISGHRSVSWYQQTPGQGLQFLFEYFSETQRNKGNFPGRFSGRQFSNSRSEMNVSTLELGDSALYLCASSLNTGRNSPLHFGNGTRLTVT.

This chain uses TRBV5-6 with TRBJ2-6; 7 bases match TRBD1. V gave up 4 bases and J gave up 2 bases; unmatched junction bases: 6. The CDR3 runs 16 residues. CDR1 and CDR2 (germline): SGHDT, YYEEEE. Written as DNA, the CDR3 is TGTGCCAGCAGCCCTCAGGGGGTGACTGGGGCCAACGTCCTGACTTTC. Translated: CASSPQGVTGANVLTF.

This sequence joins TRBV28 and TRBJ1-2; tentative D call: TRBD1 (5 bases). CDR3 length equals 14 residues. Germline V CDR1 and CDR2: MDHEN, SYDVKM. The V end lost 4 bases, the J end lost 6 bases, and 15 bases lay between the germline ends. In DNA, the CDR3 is TGTGCCAGCAGTTCGGCCAGCAGGGACGATGGCTACACCTTC. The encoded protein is CASSSASRDDGYTF.

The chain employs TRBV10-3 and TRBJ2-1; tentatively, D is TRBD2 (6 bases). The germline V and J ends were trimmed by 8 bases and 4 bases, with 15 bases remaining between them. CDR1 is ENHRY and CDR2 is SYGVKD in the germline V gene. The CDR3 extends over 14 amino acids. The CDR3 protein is CAIRTGDNYNEQFF. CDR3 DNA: TGTGCCATCCGGACGGGAGACAATTACAATGAGCAGTTCTTC.

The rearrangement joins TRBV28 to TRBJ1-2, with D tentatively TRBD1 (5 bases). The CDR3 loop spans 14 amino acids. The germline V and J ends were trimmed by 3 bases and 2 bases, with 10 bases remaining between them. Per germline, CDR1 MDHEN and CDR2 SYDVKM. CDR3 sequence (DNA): TGTGCCAGCAGTTTGGGAGGGGCGAACTATGGCTACACCTTC. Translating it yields CASSLGGANYGYTF.

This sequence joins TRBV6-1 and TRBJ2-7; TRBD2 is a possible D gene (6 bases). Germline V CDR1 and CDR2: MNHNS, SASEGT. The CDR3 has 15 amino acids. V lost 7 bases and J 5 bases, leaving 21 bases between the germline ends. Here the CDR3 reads CASMGQRAGLDEQYV. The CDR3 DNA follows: TGTGCCAGCATGGGTCAGCGGGCAGGGTTGGACGAGCAGTACGTC.

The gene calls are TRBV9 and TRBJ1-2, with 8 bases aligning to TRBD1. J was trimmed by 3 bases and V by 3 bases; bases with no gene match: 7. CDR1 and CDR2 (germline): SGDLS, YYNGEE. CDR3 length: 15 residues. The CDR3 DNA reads TGTGCCAGCAGCGCAGACAGGGGAAACGACTATGGCTACACCTTC. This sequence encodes CASSADRGNDYGYTF.

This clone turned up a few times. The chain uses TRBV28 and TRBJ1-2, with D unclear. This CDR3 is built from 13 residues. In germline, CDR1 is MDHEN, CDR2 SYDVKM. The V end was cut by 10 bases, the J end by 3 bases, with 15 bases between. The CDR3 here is CAIRSSMYYGYTF. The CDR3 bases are TGTGCCATCCGGTCCTCCATGTACTATGGCTACACCTTC.

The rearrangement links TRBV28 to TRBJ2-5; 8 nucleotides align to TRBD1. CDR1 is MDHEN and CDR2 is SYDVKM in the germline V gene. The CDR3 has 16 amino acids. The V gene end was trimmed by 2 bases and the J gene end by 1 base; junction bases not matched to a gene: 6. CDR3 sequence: CASSLGQGATQETQYF. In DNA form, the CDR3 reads TGTGCCAGCAGTTTAGGTCAGGGGGCCACCCAAGAGACCCAGTACTTC.

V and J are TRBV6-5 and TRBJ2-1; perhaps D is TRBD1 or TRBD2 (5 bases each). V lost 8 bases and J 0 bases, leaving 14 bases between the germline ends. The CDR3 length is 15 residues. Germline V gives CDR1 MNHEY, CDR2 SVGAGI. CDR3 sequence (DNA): TGTGCCAGCCGAAGAGGGGTGGGCTCCTACAATGAGCAGTTCTTC. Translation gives CASRRGVGSYNEQFF.

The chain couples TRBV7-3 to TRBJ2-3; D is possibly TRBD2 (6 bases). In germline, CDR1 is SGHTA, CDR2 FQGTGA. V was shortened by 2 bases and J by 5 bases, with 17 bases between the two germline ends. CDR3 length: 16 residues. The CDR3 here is CASSLGTGTGVDTQYF. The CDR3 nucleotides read TGTGCCAGCAGCTTAGGGACCGGGACGGGGGTAGATACGCAGTATTTT.

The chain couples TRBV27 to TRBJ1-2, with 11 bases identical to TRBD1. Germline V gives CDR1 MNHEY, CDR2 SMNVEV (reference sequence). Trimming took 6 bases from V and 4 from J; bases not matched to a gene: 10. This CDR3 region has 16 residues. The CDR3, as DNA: TGTGCCAGCAGGGGGACAGGGGGGTATGAAGTCTATGGCTACACCTTC. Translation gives CASRGTGGYEVYGYTF.

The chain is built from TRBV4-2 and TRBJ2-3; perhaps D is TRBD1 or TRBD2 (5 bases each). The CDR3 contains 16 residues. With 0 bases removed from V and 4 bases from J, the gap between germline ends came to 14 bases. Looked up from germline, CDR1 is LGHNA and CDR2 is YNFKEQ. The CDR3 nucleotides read TGTGCCAGCAGCCAAGAAGGGACGGGCATGGCAGATACGCAGTATTTT. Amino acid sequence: CASSQEGTGMADTQYF.

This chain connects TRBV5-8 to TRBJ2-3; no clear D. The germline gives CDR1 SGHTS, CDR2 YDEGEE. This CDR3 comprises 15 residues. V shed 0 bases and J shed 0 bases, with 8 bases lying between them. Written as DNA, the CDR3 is TGTGCCAGCAGCTTGGTAGGGTCTAGCACAGATACGCAGTATTTT. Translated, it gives CASSLVGSSTDTQYF.

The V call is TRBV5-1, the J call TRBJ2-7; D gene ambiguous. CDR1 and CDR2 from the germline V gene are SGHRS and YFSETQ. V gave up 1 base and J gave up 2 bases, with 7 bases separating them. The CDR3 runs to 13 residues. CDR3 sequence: CASSLNTTYEQYF. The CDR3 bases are TGCGCCAGCAGCTTGAACACAACCTACGAGCAGTACTTC.

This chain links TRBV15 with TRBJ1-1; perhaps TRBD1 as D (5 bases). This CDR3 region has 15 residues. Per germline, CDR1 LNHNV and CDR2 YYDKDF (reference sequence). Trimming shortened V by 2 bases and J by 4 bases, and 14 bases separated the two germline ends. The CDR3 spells CATSRPQGPGTEAFF. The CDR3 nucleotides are TGTGCCACCAGCAGACCTCAGGGTCCGGGCACTGAAGCTTTCTTT.